These 13 T cell receptor beta chains came from one sample sequenced in a study of OX40 agonist ivuxolimab in advanced cancers. The protocol was immunoSEQ multiplex PCR, while the TCRdb copy is restricted to in-frame clones and leaves out a portion. The repertoire holds about 83,000 clones, with less than 85% as singletons. Specimen: CD4+ or CD8+ T cells sorted from blood, collected in a trial of the OX40 agonist ivuxolimab. These receptors came from an adult with an advanced solid tumor such as melanoma, head and neck, liver or kidney cancer.

This clone was picked up one time. CDR3 residues: CASSQGLQGYEQYF. The CDR3 DNA follows: TGCGCCAGCAGCCAAGGTTTACAGGGATACGAGCAGTACTTC. The gene calls are TRBV4-3 and TRBJ2-7; possibly TRBD1 for D (6 bases). The CDR3 spans 14 residues. From germline, CDR1 is LGHNA and CDR2 YSLEER. Trimming cost V 1 base and J 4 bases, with 11 bases left between them.

The chain has TRBV18 and TRBJ1-2; 9 nucleotides agree with TRBD1. Germline V gene data show CDR1 as KGHSH and CDR2 as LQKENI. V lost 3 bases to trimming and J lost 1 base; unmatched junction nucleotides: 9. This CDR3 is 17 amino acids long. The CDR3 sequence is CASSPPGQGGNNYGYTF. CDR3 bases: TGTGCCAGCTCACCGCCGGGACAGGGAGGAAATAACTATGGCTACACCTTC. The variable domain in full, completed from reference TRBV18 and TRBJ1-2, reads NAGVMQNPRHLVRRRGQEARLRCSPMKGHSHVYWYRQLPEEGLKFMVYLQKENIIDESGMPKERFSAEFPKEGPSILRIQQVVRGDSAAYFCASSPPGQGGNNYGYTFGSGTRLTVV.

The genes are TRBV27 and TRBJ1-1; 7 bases align to TRBD1. In germline, CDR1 is MNHEY, CDR2 SMNVEV (reference sequence). This CDR3 comprises 14 residues. Unmatched junction bases numbered 6, after V lost 3 bases and J lost 5 bases. CDR3 amino acids: CASSLGPGGTEAFF. In nucleotides, the CDR3 is TGTGCCAGCAGTTTGGGGCCAGGGGGGACTGAAGCTTTCTTT.

The chain carries TRBV6-5 and TRBJ1-6; D ambiguous. Germline lookup yields CDR1 MNHEY and CDR2 SVGAGI. Deletions cut 4 bases from V and 6 bases from J, with 10 bases between. The CDR3 covers 14 residues. The CDR3 region is CASSSECCNSPLHF. The CDR3 nucleotides are TGTGCCAGCAGTTCGGAATGCTGTAATTCACCCCTCCACTTT.

The rearrangement links TRBV5-5 to TRBJ2-1; D gene uncertain. V lost 4 bases and J lost 4, with 3 bases in between. CDR1 SGHKS and CDR2 YYEKEE come from the germline V gene (reference sequence). The CDR3 is made up of 11 amino acids. The CDR3 is CASSLYNEQFF. As DNA, the CDR3 is TGTGCCAGCAGCCTTTACAATGAGCAGTTCTTC.

The chain carries TRBV7-6 and TRBJ2-5, with 10 bases fitting TRBD2. CDR3 length equals 16 residues. From germline, CDR1 is SGHVS and CDR2 FNYEAQ. The trim removed 6 bases at V and 5 bases at J, leaving 12 bases unmatched. CDR3 in DNA: TGTGCCAGCAGGGAGGGGGCTAGCGGGAGTGGGGAGACCCAGTACTTC. Its protein is CASREGASGSGETQYF.

The V and J genes are TRBV5-6 and TRBJ2-3; no firm D call. The germline V and J ends were trimmed by 4 bases and 0 bases, with 3 bases remaining between them. The CDR3 has 12 residues. In germline, CDR1 is SGHDT, CDR2 YYEEEE. The CDR3: CASSLSTDTQYF. Here the CDR3 DNA reads TGTGCCAGCAGCCTTAGCACAGATACGCAGTATTTT.

V and J are TRBV7-9 and TRBJ2-2; 12 bases map to TRBD2. Germline assignment: CDR1 SEHNR and CDR2 FQNEAQ (reference sequence). V gave up 7 bases and J gave up 7 bases; unmatched junction bases: 10. CDR3 length: 16 residues. The CDR3 DNA reads as TGTGCCAGCATCGTTCTAGCGGGAGGGAAGGACGGGGAGCTGTTTTTT. The encoded protein is CASIVLAGGKDGELFF.

The table lists this clone with a count of one. The V call is TRBV5-1, the J call TRBJ2-1; 8 bases map to TRBD2. V lost 2 bases and J lost 7; bases outside the gene matches: 8. The germline CDR1 and CDR2 sequences are SGHRS and YFSETQ. The CDR3 has 15 amino acids. The CDR3, as DNA: TGCGCCAGCAGCTTCTCCCTAGCGGGCGCAAATGAGCAGTTCTTC. Protein product: CASSFSLAGANEQFF. The complete variable domain, with remaining parts taken from reference TRBV5-1 and TRBJ2-1, reads KAGVTQTPRYLIKTRGQQVTLSCSPISGHRSVSWYQQTPGQGLQFLFEYFSETQRNKGNFPGRFSGRQFSNSRSEMNVSTLELGDSALYLCASSFSLAGANEQFFGPGTRLTVL.

The chain is built from TRBV7-2 and TRBJ1-2; 7 bases align to TRBD1. The germline gives CDR1 SGHTA, CDR2 FQGNSA. The CDR3 extends over 14 amino acids. The junction had 2 bases not matched to a gene; V was cut back by 1 base and J by 3 bases. CDR3 in DNA: TGTGCCAGCAGCTTAGAGACAGGGTACTATGGCTACACCTTC. Protein product: CASSLETGYYGYTF.

The chain couples TRBV19 to TRBJ2-3; D is unclear. The CDR3 loop spans 14 amino acids. The V gene's germline CDR1 is LNHDA and CDR2 SQIVND (reference sequence). Trimming stripped 2 bases from V and 4 bases from J, with 10 bases between. The CDR3 coding sequence is TGTGCCAGTAGTATATGGGGTGCGGCAGATACGCAGTATTTT. It specifies CASSIWGAADTQYF.

The rearrangement uses TRBV5-6 and TRBJ1-6; a weak D match, TRBD1 (6 bases). This CDR3 has 14 residues. Trimming took off 5 bases at V and 3 bases at J, with 9 bases between the two ends. Germline-derived CDR1 and CDR2 are SGHDT and YYEEEE. CDR3: CASRGGSYNSPLHF. Written as DNA, the CDR3 is TGTGCCAGCAGGGGGGGCAGCTATAATTCACCCCTCCACTTT.

The rearrangement uses TRBV19 and TRBJ1-5, with D tentatively TRBD1 (6 bases). The CDR3 consists of 14 residues. V shed 2 bases and J shed 6 bases, with 11 bases lying between them. The germline V gene has CDR1 LNHDA and CDR2 SQIVND (reference sequence). This chain's CDR3 is CASSIRGASQPQHF. The CDR3 DNA follows: TGTGCCAGTAGTATAAGGGGGGCGAGTCAGCCCCAGCATTTT.